The clone carrying this T cell receptor (beta chain) was detected only once. Its target is not known. Genomic DNA per cell subset filled all wells of several immunoSEQ plates. In the sorted-subset replicate PCRs, approximately 200 ng DNA, 25,000 to 30,000 T cell genomes, was used. TCRdb's table, derived via immunoSEQ multiplex PCR, lists solely in-frame clones and lacks some. The sample lists roughly 2,300,000 clones, around 93% occurring once. The sample comes from a study of shared clonotypes between healthy human individuals. The study's findings and limits: Compared with clonotypes that all four donors shared, non-shared clonotypes had lower generation probabilities. Estimated clonotype richness was generally higher in naive than memory subsets.

The receptor comes from a man aged 18-30 years in good health. Some clones in this sample may be carry-over from other donors' samples. Sequences were obtained from naive CD4+ T cells from PBMCs. Subset defined: CD45RA+ positively selected.

The CDR3 region is CASSYSTGPIYEQYF. The CDR3 DNA reads TGTGCCAGCAGCTACTCCACGGGACCCATCTACGAGCAGTACTTC. This sequence joins TRBV11-2 and TRBJ2-7, with D possibly being TRBD1 or TRBD2 (5 bases each). This CDR3 spans 15 amino acids. Germline V CDR1 and CDR2: SGHAT, FQNNGV. V gave up 4 bases and J gave up 3 bases, with 16 bases separating them.